This T cell receptor (beta chain) originates from a study of shared clonotypes between healthy human individuals. Study conclusions and caveats: Deeper or shallower sequencing was expected to change how clonotypes are shared among donors.

Here immunoSEQ multiplex PCR was the method, and the copy in TCRdb shows in-frame clones only, minus some. The table lists about 79,000 clones, 50% to 70% of them singletons, with just over 50% in the top ten. This CDR3 has 17 amino acids. Germline V gene data show CDR1 as MDHEN and CDR2 as SYDVKM. Trimming at V came to 4 bases and at J to 5 bases, leaving 16 bases not matched to a gene. A remark on this clone: Its antigen is currently unknown.

What was sequenced was memory CD8+ T cells sorted from blood. The subset: CD45RO+ cells pooled with CCR7-negative TemRA cells. This clonotype was sampled from a man aged 25-45 years in good health. The chain links TRBV28 to TRBJ2-7, with 8 bases that match TRBD1. CDR3 amino acids: CASSSHHEDRAGHEQYF. The CDR3 region has the DNA TGTGCCAGCAGTTCTCACCACGAGGACAGGGCTGGCCACGAGCAGTACTTC.